This record covers a single TCR beta chain. The data are from a study of human CD8 memory T cell subsets. The CDR3 is 17 amino acids. Libraries of TCR beta chains were produced by 5' RACE (UMI-labeled). TCRdb re-called the 5' RACE reads; one entry per CDR3 protein, DNA not given. The sample has about 4,300 distinct CDR3 sequences, and its top ten clones hold 33%. J is TRBJ2-6 and V is TRBV12-3 or TRBV12-4; TCRdb proposes TRBD1, but this gene call is untestable without DNA. This TCR was recovered from a human donor in good health. The sequenced sample consisted of CD8+ T cells from PBMCs. This CDR3 reads CASSLSGHRSGANVLTF.